The 20 T cell receptor beta chains below were found in one sample sequenced in a study of CXCR3-negative and CXCR3-positive naive CD8 T cells. The libraries of TRB cDNA were constructed through 5' RACE using UMI labels. From the 5' RACE reads, TCRdb lists one entry per CDR3 protein and no DNA. The sample's table shows approximately 70,000 distinct CDR3 sequences. The sequenced material came from naive CXCR3- CD8+ T cells from blood. Indicated subset: CD45RO-CCR7+CD27+CD95- naive CD8+ T cells lacking CXCR3 (TNR3-). These receptors came from a human donor in good health. Some clones in this sample may be carry-over from other donors' samples.

This chain uses TRBV4-1 with TRBJ2-1; TCRdb designates TRBD2, a call that cannot be tested without DNA. CDR1 and CDR2 (germline): MGHRA, YSYEKL. The CDR3 has 16 residues. CDR3 sequence: CASSTGTSGSYNEQFF.

The rearrangement uses TRBV27 and TRBJ2-7; the TCRdb D gene call, TRBD2, has no DNA to confirm it. Germline lookup yields CDR1 MNHEY and CDR2 SMNVEV (reference sequence). The CDR3 covers 15 residues. The CDR3 loop reads CASSQGAGSPYEQYF.

V gene TRBV12-3 or TRBV12-4 combines with J gene TRBJ2-2; TCRdb selects TRBD1, and the lack of DNA leaves this call unchecked. CDR3 size: 16 residues. The CDR3 sequence: CASSLIQGAVTGELFF.

The chain joins TRBV9 to TRBJ2-7; no DNA is available, so the TRBD1 call from TCRdb remains unchecked. The germline V gene encodes CDR1 SGDLS and CDR2 YYNGEE. The CDR3 has 13 amino acids. The chain's CDR3 is CASSGDRGYEQYF. Supplemented by reference TRBV9 and TRBJ2-7, the full variable domain reads DSGVTQTPKHLITATGQRVTLRCSPRSGDLSVYWYQQSLDQGLQFLIQYYNGEERAKGNILERFSAQQFPDLHSELNLSSLELGDSALYFCASSGDRGYEQYFGPGTRLTVT.

The chain has TRBV5-1 and TRBJ2-1; TCRdb proposes TRBD1, but this gene call is untestable without DNA. This CDR3 is built from 12 residues. In germline, CDR1 is SGHRS, CDR2 YFSETQ. CDR3 in amino acids: CASSLVGAEQFF.

The V call is TRBV29-1, the J call TRBJ1-1; TCRdb indicates TRBD1, and absent DNA this call remains unverified. The CDR3 runs to 12 residues. The V gene's germline CDR1 is SQVTM and CDR2 ANQGSEA. The chain's CDR3 is CSVEASGTEAFF.

The chain carries TRBV5-1 and TRBJ1-1; with no DNA, the TCRdb D assignment of TRBD1 cannot be verified. Germline values: CDR1 SGHRS, CDR2 YFSETQ. The CDR3 runs to 13 residues. CDR3 residues: CASSLVGGEEAFF.

This rearrangement joins TRBV4-3 to TRBJ2-3; TCRdb picks TRBD1, but there is no DNA to check that call. CDR1 and CDR2 from the germline V gene are LGHNA and YSLEER. The CDR3 covers 17 residues. The CDR3 sequence is CASSPEEGARGTDTQYF.

The chain employs TRBV25-1 and TRBJ2-7; TCRdb returns TRBD1, unconfirmable since there is no DNA. The CDR3 is 14 amino acids. Germline V gives CDR1 MGHDK, CDR2 SYGVNS. The CDR3 reads CASSEDRGVNEQYF.

The chain has TRBV16 and TRBJ2-7. CDR3 size: 17 residues. The germline V gene encodes CDR1 KGHSY and CDR2 FQNENV. The CDR3 spells CASSQSGLVAGRHEQYF.

The chain is built from TRBV28 and TRBJ2-1; checking the TCRdb D call of TRBD1 is not possible without DNA. Germline V gene sequence: CDR1 MDHEN, CDR2 SYDVKM. The CDR3 extends over 13 amino acids. The CDR3 sequence is CASSSGPNNEQFF.

The rearrangement uses TRBV28 and TRBJ2-7; without DNA, the TCRdb call of TRBD2 cannot be checked. Per the germline V gene, CDR1 is MDHEN and CDR2 is SYDVKM. The CDR3 contains 20 residues. The CDR3 sequence: CASSFRVAGASNGFIYEQYF.

V and J are TRBV19 and TRBJ1-1; checking the TCRdb D call of TRBD1 is not possible without DNA. The CDR3 has 14 amino acids. CDR1 is LNHDA, CDR2 SQIVND, per germline (reference sequence). CDR3 region: CATRNPGQHTEAFF. The complete variable domain, with remaining parts taken from reference TRBV19 and TRBJ1-1, reads DGGITQSPKYLFRKEGQNVTLSCEQNLNHDAMYWYRQDPGQGLRLIYYSQIVNDFQKGDIAEGYSVSREKKESFPLTVTSAQKNPTAFYLCATRNPGQHTEAFFGQGTRLTVV.

The rearrangement joins TRBV5-1 to TRBJ2-7; TCRdb selects TRBD1, and the lack of DNA leaves this call unchecked. CDR1 is SGHRS and CDR2 is YFSETQ in the germline V gene. CDR3 length: 14 amino acids. CDR3 region: CASSDRQAGYEQYF. The full variable domain, in which reference TRBV5-1 and TRBJ2-7 provide the parts outside the CDR3, is KAGVTQTPRYLIKTRGQQVTLSCSPISGHRSVSWYQQTPGQGLQFLFEYFSETQRNKGNFPGRFSGRQFSNSRSEMNVSTLELGDSALYLCASSDRQAGYEQYFGPGTRLTVT.

This chain joins TRBV27 and TRBJ2-1; TCRdb's D call of TRBD1 is untestable without DNA. CDR1 is MNHEY, CDR2 SMNVEV, per germline (reference sequence). The CDR3 is 12 amino acids. The CDR3 reads CASSAPGNEQFF.

CDR3 sequence reads: CSVEEGIQETQYF. The genes are TRBV29-1 and TRBJ2-5. The length of the CDR3 is 13 residues. Germline V CDR1 and CDR2: SQVTM, ANQGSEA.

J is TRBJ1-1 and V is TRBV29-1; TCRdb reports TRBD1, a call that lacks DNA to check it against. There are 15 residues in the CDR3. Germline lookup yields CDR1 SQVTM and CDR2 ANQGSEA. The CDR3 here is CSVEDPGRENTEAFF.

The genes are TRBV13 and TRBJ2-1; TCRdb designates TRBD1, a call that cannot be tested without DNA. The CDR3 spans 15 residues. Germline V CDR1 and CDR2: PRHDT, FYEKMQ (reference sequence). CDR3 sequence reads: CASSLLGQGLFEQFF.

J is TRBJ2-7 and V is TRBV4-3; the D gene TCRdb calls, TRBD1, cannot be checked with no DNA. Germline V gene data show CDR1 as LGHNA and CDR2 as YSLEER. The CDR3 sequence is 14 residues long. CDR3 in amino acids: CASSQDGGRDEQYF.

The chain's CDR3 is CASSYLGTEAFF. The chain couples TRBV6-5 to TRBJ1-1. Germline loops: CDR1 MNHEY, CDR2 SVGAGI. The CDR3 loop spans 12 amino acids.